This TCR beta chain emerged from a study of T cells in localized non-small cell lung cancer. General study points: In uninvolved adjacent lung, T cell clonality reached its highest value, exceeding tumor.

The method was immunoSEQ multiplex PCR; TCRdb's version includes in-frame clones alone and lacks a portion of them. Here the sample spans some 17,000 clones, around four fifths being singletons. CDR1 and CDR2 from the germline V gene are SGHRS and YFSETQ. V was pared by 4 bases and J by 0 bases, with 14 bases of the junction left unmatched. This CDR3 comprises 19 residues. This clone has only one observation. No antigen is known for it. This chain connects TRBV5-1 to TRBJ1-4; 8 positions match TRBD1. The clonotype comes from a male donor aged 60 or over with stage III lung adenocarcinoma. Material: peripheral blood, obtained before any cancer treatment. CDR3 in amino acids: CASSRTVPGQVATNEKLFF. CDR3 bases: TGCGCCAGCAGCCGAACCGTTCCGGGACAGGTTGCAACTAATGAAAAACTGTTTTTT.